Here is one TCR beta chain with its context. Trimming cost V 0 bases and J 5 bases, with 16 bases left between them. Germline V lookup: CDR1 LNHNV, CDR2 YYDKDF (reference sequence). The CDR3 runs to 17 residues. The data are from a study of blood T cell repertoires in COVID-19. Looking at the study overall: The analysed material was cDNA or gDNA that came from T cells, B-cell-depleted T cells, or PBMCs.

Authors' processing steps: Cell counts per sample came from amplifying reference gene primers. Using immunoSEQ multiplex PCR, the repertoire was profiled, and TCRdb retains in-frame clones only, with some absent. D and trimming come from the DNA, and the V and J calls and clone size come from that table. The sample holds 93,000 or so clones, approximately 84% seen once. The chain joins TRBV15 to TRBJ2-2; TRBD2 is a possible D gene (6 bases). The clonotype originates from a human donor in a cohort sampled during active COVID-19. The sequenced material came from peripheral blood. The CDR3 DNA sequence: TGTGCCACCAGCAGAGATCGATTTGCGGGGCTAACCGGGGAGCTGTTTTTT. It encodes CATSRDRFAGLTGELFF.